One and the same sample provided the 20 T cell receptor beta chains below, sequenced in a study of shared clonotypes between healthy human individuals (dated by TCRdb to about 2020). The receptor library was made with the immunoSEQ multiplex PCR assay. In TCRdb, the immuneACCESS table is reduced to in-frame sequences with V and J assigned. These tables do not hold every clone; where another copy was compared, an unresolved V gene accounts for under half, and the others remain unexplained. This sample holds roughly 500,000 clones; about 72% were observed only once. The top ten clonotypes cover approximately 12% of the sample. Sequenced sample: PBMCs. These receptors originate from a woman in her thirties or forties in good health. Some clones in this sample may be carry-over from other donors' samples.

This chain's CDR3 is CASSPRGSFAEQYF. The CDR3 bases are TGTGCCAGCAGCCCTAGGGGGAGCTTTGCCGAGCAGTACTTC. V usage is TRBV9 and J usage is TRBJ2-7; tentatively, D is TRBD1 (6 bases). Germline V lookup: CDR1 SGDLS, CDR2 YYNGEE. The CDR3 is made up of 14 amino acids. V shed 4 bases and J shed 6 bases, with 17 bases lying between them.

This clone has a handful of counts. The chain joins TRBV5-4 to TRBJ2-1; 11 bases fit TRBD2. Germline assignment: CDR1 SGHNT and CDR2 YYREEE (reference sequence). CDR3 length: 15 amino acids. V lost 2 bases to trimming and J lost 8 bases; unmatched junction nucleotides: 6. For the CDR3, the DNA is TGTGCCAGCAGCTTTCCACTAGCGGGAGTCGATGAGCAGTTCTTC. It specifies CASSFPLAGVDEQFF.

This clone was found once. This chain joins TRBV28 and TRBJ1-1; TRBD1 might be the D (5 bases). Deletions cut 4 bases from V and 5 bases from J, with 11 bases between. Germline CDR1 reads MDHEN; CDR2 reads SYDVKM. The CDR3 is made up of 13 amino acids. CDR3 in DNA: TGTGCCAGCAGTTCCCCGGGGGGGACTGAAGCTTTCTTT. This sequence encodes CASSSPGGTEAFF.

CDR3 amino acids: CASSPRGTGELFF. The CDR3 nucleotides read TGTGCCAGCAGCCCTAGGGGCACCGGGGAGCTGTTTTTT. The chain carries TRBV5-4 and TRBJ2-2; perhaps TRBD1 as D (5 bases). In germline, CDR1 is SGHNT, CDR2 YYREEE (reference sequence). The CDR3 totals 13 residues. V lost 4 bases and J lost 4, with 8 bases in between.

CDR3 DNA sequence: TGTGCCAGCACCATCTTCACCGGGGAGCTGTTTTTT. Its protein product is CASTIFTGELFF. This chain connects TRBV28 to TRBJ2-2, with D unclear. V was cut by 7 bases and J by 4 bases, with 7 bases left in between. CDR1 and CDR2 (germline): MDHEN, SYDVKM. The CDR3 totals 12 residues. Using reference TRBV28 and TRBJ2-2 for the parts outside the CDR3, the full variable domain is DVKVTQSSRYLVKRTGEKVFLECVQDMDHENMFWYRQDPGLGLRLIYFSYDVKMKEKGDIPEGYSVSREKKERFSLILESASTNQTSMYLCASTIFTGELFFGEGSRLTVL.

Only a few counts were recorded for this clone. The V and J genes are TRBV11-2 and TRBJ2-4; 11 nucleotides line up with TRBD1. This CDR3 contains 18 residues. J lost 1 base, V lost 7 bases, and 12 bases had no gene match. The germline gives CDR1 SGHAT, CDR2 FQNNGV. CDR3 loop: CASTSGGQGAMAKNIQYF. The CDR3, as DNA: TGTGCCAGCACCTCCGGAGGACAGGGGGCGATGGCCAAAAACATTCAGTACTTC.

The chain uses TRBV28 and TRBJ2-2; D is perhaps TRBD2 (5 bases). The CDR3 extends over 15 amino acids. V was shortened by 7 bases and J by 2 bases, with 14 bases between the two germline ends. CDR1 MDHEN and CDR2 SYDVKM come from the germline V gene. This chain's CDR3 is CASTAASGNTGELFF. The CDR3 region has the DNA TGTGCCAGCACCGCGGCCAGCGGTAACACCGGGGAGCTGTTTTTT.

This clone was counted a single time. The chain uses TRBV11-3 and TRBJ2-7; D assignment may be TRBD1 or TRBD2 (5 bases each). V shed 1 base and J shed 6 bases, with 10 bases lying between them. CDR1 SGHNT and CDR2 YENEEA come from the germline V gene. CDR3 length: 13 amino acids. The DNA for the CDR3 is TGTGCCAGCAGCTTAGCCAGGGCGGGCGAGCAGTACTTC. As protein: CASSLARAGEQYF.

The rearrangement links TRBV30 to TRBJ1-4; D not resolved. The V and J ends lost 4 bases and 7 bases respectively, with 10 bases between them. Per germline, CDR1 GTSNPN and CDR2 SVGIG (reference sequence). CDR3 length: 12 residues. Here the CDR3 reads CAWKPGSEKLFF. DNA of the CDR3: TGTGCCTGGAAGCCCGGTAGTGAAAAACTGTTTTTT.

The rearrangement joins TRBV7-9 to TRBJ1-4; TRBD1 might be the D (6 bases). Trimming took 3 bases from V and 6 from J, leaving 11 bases between them. Germline assignment: CDR1 SEHNR and CDR2 FQNEAQ (reference sequence). The CDR3 is 14 amino acids. The CDR3 here is CASSLTGGDEKLFF. In DNA, the CDR3 is TGTGCCAGCAGCTTGACAGGAGGGGATGAAAAACTGTTTTTT.

This chain connects TRBV5-1 to TRBJ1-1; 9 positions agree with TRBD1. The trim removed 5 bases at V and 5 bases at J, leaving 7 bases unmatched. Germline V gives CDR1 SGHRS, CDR2 YFSETQ. The CDR3 contains 14 residues. This CDR3 is CASSGNRGQTEAFF. The CDR3 nucleotides are TGCGCCAGCAGTGGTAACAGGGGGCAAACTGAAGCTTTCTTT.

The chain carries TRBV28 and TRBJ1-5; 7 nucleotides align to TRBD1. J was trimmed by 6 bases and V by 10 bases; bases with no gene match: 12. Germline CDR1 reads MDHEN; CDR2 reads SYDVKM. The CDR3 is 14 residues long. The CDR3, as DNA: TGTGCCACCTTGACAGGGCTCGACGGTCAGCCCCAGCATTTT. Protein: CATLTGLDGQPQHF.

The chain has TRBV30 and TRBJ2-7; 8 nucleotides match TRBD1. The CDR3 sequence is 13 residues long. Looked up from germline, CDR1 is GTSNPN and CDR2 is SVGIG (reference sequence). Trimming at V came to 2 bases and at J to 4 bases, leaving 4 bases not matched to a gene. The CDR3 loop reads CAWSTRQGYEQYF. The CDR3 DNA reads TGTGCCTGGAGTACCAGACAGGGGTACGAGCAGTACTTC.

Note on this clone: Distinct nucleotide sequences in the sample also encode this CDR3. This chain joins TRBV7-2 and TRBJ1-1; D gene uncertain. The CDR3 is 13 amino acids. With 0 bases removed from V and 1 base from J, the gap between germline ends came to 3 bases. Germline CDR1 is SGHTA and CDR2 is FQGNSA. The CDR3 region has the DNA TGTGCCAGCAGCTTAGCTCGGAACACTGAAGCTTTCTTT. It codes for CASSLARNTEAFF.

This clone was seen only a few times. The gene calls are TRBV4-1 and TRBJ2-5; 7 bases agree with TRBD2. V shed 4 bases, J shed 4 bases, and the junction held 9 bases outside the gene matches. CDR1 is MGHRA, CDR2 YSYEKL, per germline. The CDR3 has 15 residues. CDR3 bases: TGCGCCAGCAGCCCAACTAGCGTCGCTCGAGAGACCCAGTACTTC. Its protein product is CASSPTSVARETQYF.

The V call is TRBV11-2, the J call TRBJ2-7; 9 bases align to TRBD1. V shed 5 bases, J shed 5 bases, and the junction held 4 bases outside the gene matches. This CDR3 spans 13 amino acids. Per germline, CDR1 SGHAT and CDR2 FQNNGV. The CDR3 protein is CASSRDRVNEQYF. In nucleotides, the CDR3 is TGTGCCAGCAGCCGGGACAGGGTGAACGAGCAGTACTTC.

This chain joins TRBV19 and TRBJ1-2; 8 bases match TRBD1. J was trimmed by 8 bases and V by 5 bases; bases with no gene match: 16. Germline assignment: CDR1 LNHDA and CDR2 SQIVND (reference sequence). The CDR3 runs 16 residues. CDR3 protein: CASSRRTGTTSRGYTF. The DNA of the CDR3 is TGTGCCAGTAGTCGCCGGACAGGGACGACGTCCCGGGGCTACACCTTC.

This sequence joins TRBV27 and TRBJ1-2; a weak D match, TRBD1 (5 bases). The CDR3 runs to 15 residues. The V end lost 3 bases, the J end lost 5 bases, and 16 bases lay between the germline ends. Per germline, CDR1 MNHEY and CDR2 SMNVEV (reference sequence). The CDR3 loop is CASSFQPLSGYGYTF. The CDR3 nucleotides read TGTGCCAGCAGTTTTCAACCCCTCTCAGGGTATGGCTACACCTTC.

The V gene is TRBV28, the J gene TRBJ1-5; D call uncertain. The V gene lost 3 bases and the J gene lost 0 bases, with 9 bases spanning the gap. Per germline, CDR1 MDHEN and CDR2 SYDVKM. The CDR3 covers 15 residues. CDR3 sequence (DNA): TGTGCCAGCAGTTTTACACCGTATAGCAATCAGCCCCAGCATTTT. It specifies CASSFTPYSNQPQHF.

The CDR3 region is CASSPGRTSGYEQYF. The CDR3 DNA sequence: TGTGCCAGCAGCCCCGGACGGACTAGCGGCTACGAGCAGTACTTC. This chain links TRBV11-3 with TRBJ2-5; 10 nucleotides match TRBD2. The J call may be mistaken, given a closer DNA end match to TRBJ2-7. Looked up from germline, CDR1 is SGHNT and CDR2 is YENEEA. This CDR3 has 15 residues.